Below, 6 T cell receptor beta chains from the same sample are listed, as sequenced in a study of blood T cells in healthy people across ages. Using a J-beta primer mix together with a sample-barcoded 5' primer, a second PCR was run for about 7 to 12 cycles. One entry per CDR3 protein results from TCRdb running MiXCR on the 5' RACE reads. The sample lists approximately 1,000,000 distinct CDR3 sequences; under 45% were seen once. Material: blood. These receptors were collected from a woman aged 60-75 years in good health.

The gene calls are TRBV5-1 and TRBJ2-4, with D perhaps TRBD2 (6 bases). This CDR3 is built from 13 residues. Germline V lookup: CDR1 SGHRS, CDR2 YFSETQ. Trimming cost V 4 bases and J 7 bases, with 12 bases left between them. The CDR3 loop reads CASSPRAGNIQYF. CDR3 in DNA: TGCGCCAGCAGCCCCCGGGCGGGGAACATTCAGTACTTC.

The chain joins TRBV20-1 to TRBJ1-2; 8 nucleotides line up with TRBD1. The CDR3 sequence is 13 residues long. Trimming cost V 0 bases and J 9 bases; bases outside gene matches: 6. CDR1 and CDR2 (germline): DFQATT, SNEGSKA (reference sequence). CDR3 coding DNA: TGCAGTGCTAGAGAGAACAGGGGGTCTAGCTACACCTTC. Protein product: CSARENRGSSYTF.

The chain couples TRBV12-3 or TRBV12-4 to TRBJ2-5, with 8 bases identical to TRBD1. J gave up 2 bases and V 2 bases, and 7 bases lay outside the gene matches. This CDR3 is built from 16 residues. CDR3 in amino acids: CASSLRGTGIQETQYF. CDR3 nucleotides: TGTGCCAGCAGTTTAAGAGGGACAGGTATTCAAGAGACCCAGTACTTC.

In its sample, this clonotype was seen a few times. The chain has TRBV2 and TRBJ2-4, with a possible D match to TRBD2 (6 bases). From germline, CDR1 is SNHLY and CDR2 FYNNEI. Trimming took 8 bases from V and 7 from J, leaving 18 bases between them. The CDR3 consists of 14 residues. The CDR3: CASSLRREGNIQYF. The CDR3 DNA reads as TGTGCCAGCTCTCTAAGGCGGGAAGGTAACATTCAGTACTTC.

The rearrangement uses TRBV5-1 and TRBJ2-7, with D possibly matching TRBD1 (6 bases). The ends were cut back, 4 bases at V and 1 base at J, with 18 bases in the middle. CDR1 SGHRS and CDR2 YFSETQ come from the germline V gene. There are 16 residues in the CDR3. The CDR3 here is CASSDPGAWGSYEQYF. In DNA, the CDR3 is TGCGCCAGCAGCGATCCAGGGGCATGGGGGTCCTACGAGCAGTACTTC.

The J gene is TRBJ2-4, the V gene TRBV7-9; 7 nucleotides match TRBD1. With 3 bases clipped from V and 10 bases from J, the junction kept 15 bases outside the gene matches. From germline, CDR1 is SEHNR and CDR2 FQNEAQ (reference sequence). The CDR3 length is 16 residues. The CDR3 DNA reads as TGTGCCAGCAGCTTCGTAGGGGGAACGGGACAGTTGATTCAGTACTTC. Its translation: CASSFVGGTGQLIQYF.